The next 18 T cell receptor beta chains were all read from a single sample in a study of T-cell memory formation after mild COVID-19. TCRdb passed the 5' RACE reads through MiXCR, listing each CDR3 protein once. The repertoire holds under 200,000 distinct CDR3 sequences, with 25% to 40% as singletons. The sample comprised PBMCs or a T cell subset sorted from them (not recorded which). The receptor source for this set is an adult woman who had mild COVID-19 (a few samples of this study predate the infection). Cell type and time point are not known.

The CDR3 protein is CASSPPTWGDGNEQFF. CDR3 coding DNA: TGTGCCAGCTCACCGCCGACATGGGGGGATGGTAATGAGCAGTTCTTC. The chain uses TRBV18 and TRBJ2-1; weak D call: TRBD2 (6 bases). Germline V gives CDR1 KGHSH, CDR2 LQKENI. The germline V and J ends were trimmed by 3 bases and 7 bases, with 19 bases remaining between them. The CDR3 is 16 residues long.

This clonotype was recorded a few times. The chain couples TRBV3-1 to TRBJ2-7; 7 bases match TRBD1. Germline V gene lookup returns CDR1 LGHDT and CDR2 YNNKEL (reference sequence). The CDR3 spans 13 residues. The trim removed 3 bases at V and 5 bases at J, leaving 4 bases unmatched. This chain's CDR3 is CASSHRGTDEQYF. The CDR3 DNA reads as TGTGCCAGCAGCCACAGGGGGACCGACGAGCAGTACTTC.

The chain has TRBV29-1 and TRBJ2-2; perhaps TRBD1 as D (5 bases). Trimming took off 4 bases at V and 7 bases at J, with 16 bases between the two ends. Germline CDR1 is SQVTM and CDR2 is ANQGSEA. The CDR3 spans 14 residues. CDR3 amino acids: CSVAPQESGGELFF. CDR3 bases: TGCAGCGTTGCTCCACAGGAGTCGGGCGGGGAGCTGTTTTTT.

The rearrangement joins TRBV5-1 to TRBJ2-1; 10 bases match TRBD1. The CDR3 has 17 residues. In germline, CDR1 is SGHRS, CDR2 YFSETQ. V was clipped by 6 bases and J by 3 bases; unmatched bases: 12. The CDR3 region is CASNQLSGTGVYNEQFF. In nucleotides, the CDR3 is TGCGCCAGCAACCAACTCTCCGGGACAGGGGTCTACAATGAGCAGTTCTTC.

This chain links TRBV20-1 with TRBJ1-1; 8 nucleotides match TRBD1. CDR1 DFQATT and CDR2 SNEGSKA come from the germline V gene (reference sequence). Trimming at V came to 4 bases and at J to 1 base, leaving 8 bases not matched to a gene. This CDR3 has 15 residues. CDR3 DNA: TGCAGTGCTATCATCCGGACAGGGCGGAACACTGAAGCTTTCTTT. Its translation is CSAIIRTGRNTEAFF.

In its sample, this clonotype was seen a few times. The gene calls are TRBV6-1 and TRBJ2-3, with D unresolved. The length of the CDR3 is 14 residues. Trimming left V 2 bases short and J 11 bases short, with 17 bases between. Germline CDR1 and CDR2: MNHNS and SASEGT. CDR3 coding DNA: TGTGCCAGCAGTGAATCCTTACACCCGAACGGGCAGTATTTT. As protein: CASSESLHPNGQYF.

V gene TRBV10-3 combines with J gene TRBJ2-7, with D possibly matching TRBD1 (5 bases). Trimming left V 0 bases short and J 2 bases short, with 14 bases between. Germline CDR1 is ENHRY and CDR2 is SYGVKD. This CDR3 is 16 amino acids long. CDR3 in DNA: TGTGCCATCAGTGAGTCACAGGCGCCAGGGACCTACGAGCAGTACTTC. It translates to CAISESQAPGTYEQYF.

This clonotype has just one count. This chain connects TRBV9 to TRBJ1-1; 10 bases are a match to TRBD1. There are 17 residues in the CDR3. J gave up 4 bases and V 6 bases, and 15 bases lay outside the gene matches. Germline CDR1 reads SGDLS; CDR2 reads YYNGEE. Here the CDR3 DNA reads TGTGCCAGCATCCCGATCGGGACAGGGGTTTCGACCACTGAAGCTTTCTTT. It translates to CASIPIGTGVSTTEAFF.

This chain links TRBV5-1 with TRBJ2-1; no clear D gene. Per the germline V gene, CDR1 is SGHRS and CDR2 is YFSETQ. The CDR3 has 14 amino acids. V lost 4 bases and J lost 3, with 11 bases in between. CDR3 amino acids: CASSMGSSYNEQFF. DNA for the CDR3: TGCGCCAGCAGCATGGGCTCTAGCTACAATGAGCAGTTCTTC.

J is TRBJ1-1 and V is TRBV5-1; the match to TRBD1 covers 8 bases. CDR1 and CDR2 from the germline V gene are SGHRS and YFSETQ. With V trimmed by 4 bases and J by 8 bases, 10 bases remained unmatched. The CDR3 spans 14 residues. The CDR3 loop is CASSQGQGLSEAFF. CDR3 bases: TGCGCCAGCAGCCAAGGACAGGGATTGTCCGAAGCTTTCTTT. Drawing the rest from reference TRBV5-1 and TRBJ1-1, the complete variable domain is KAGVTQTPRYLIKTRGQQVTLSCSPISGHRSVSWYQQTPGQGLQFLFEYFSETQRNKGNFPGRFSGRQFSNSRSEMNVSTLELGDSALYLCASSQGQGLSEAFFGQGTRLTVV.

This chain connects TRBV20-1 to TRBJ2-1; TRBD2 aligns across 10 bases. From germline, CDR1 is DFQATT and CDR2 SNEGSKA (reference sequence). The CDR3 totals 15 residues. Trimming removed 0 bases from V and 6 bases from J; junction bases left unmatched: 5. The CDR3 sequence: CSAREASGSLNEQFF. The CDR3, as DNA: TGCAGTGCTAGAGAGGCTAGCGGGAGTCTCAATGAGCAGTTCTTC.

The V gene is TRBV7-3, the J gene TRBJ2-1; D uncertain. The V gene's germline CDR1 is SGHTA and CDR2 FQGTGA. The CDR3 extends over 14 amino acids. Trimming pared 2 bases from V and 3 bases from J, leaving 8 bases between. CDR3 in amino acids: CASSLGQDYNEQFF. Here the CDR3 DNA reads TGTGCCAGCAGCTTAGGCCAGGACTACAATGAGCAGTTCTTC. Supplemented by reference TRBV7-3 and TRBJ2-1, the full variable domain reads GAGVSQTPSNKVTEKGKYVELRCDPISGHTALYWYRQSLGQGPEFLIYFQGTGAADDSGLPNDRFFAVRPEGSVSTLKIQRTERGDSAVYLCASSLGQDYNEQFFGPGTRLTVL.

This clonotype was seen a single time. The gene calls are TRBV2 and TRBJ1-1; tentatively, D is TRBD1 (5 bases). The germline CDR1 and CDR2 sequences are SNHLY and FYNNEI. V shed 8 bases and J shed 6 bases, with 13 bases lying between them. The CDR3 runs 12 residues. The chain's CDR3 is CASSPQGPEAFF. CDR3 nucleotide sequence: TGTGCCAGCTCCCCGCAGGGTCCTGAAGCTTTCTTT. The complete variable domain, with remaining parts taken from reference TRBV2 and TRBJ1-1, reads EPEVTQTPSHQVTQMGQEVILRCVPISNHLYFYWYRQILGQKVEFLVSFYNNEISEKSEIFDDQFSVERPDGSNFTLKIRSTKLEDSAMYFCASSPQGPEAFFGQGTRLTVV.

The chain couples TRBV10-3 to TRBJ2-3; TRBD2 agrees at 7 bases. Germline CDR1 ENHRY, CDR2 SYGVKD. The CDR3 has 14 residues. Losses at the gene ends were 7 bases for V and 2 bases for J; bases not matched to a gene: 6. The CDR3 sequence: CAINQGLTTDTQYF. CDR3 DNA: TGTGCCATCAATCAGGGACTAACCACAGATACGCAGTATTTT.

The table lists this clonotype with a few counts. A junction end diverges from the germline sequence, so it may reflect a read error. The genes are TRBV20-1 and TRBJ2-3; TRBD2 matches at 12 bases. The germline V gene encodes CDR1 DFQATT and CDR2 SNEGSKA (reference sequence). This CDR3 region has 11 residues. CDR3 sequence reads: CSAKGLAGLRF. Written as DNA, the CDR3 is TGCAGTGCGAAAGGACTAGCGGGACTTCGTTTT.

The chain combines TRBV11-3 with TRBJ2-2; 7 bases agree with TRBD2. This CDR3 is 13 amino acids long. Germline trimming cut 4 bases from V and 8 bases from J; bases unmatched to any gene: 4. In germline, CDR1 is SGHNT, CDR2 YENEEA. CDR3 in amino acids: CASSSREEGELFF. The DNA of the CDR3 is TGTGCCAGCAGCTCCCGGGAGGAGGGGGAGCTGTTTTTT.

The chain uses TRBV20-1 and TRBJ1-1, with D unclear. The V and J ends lost 4 bases and 8 bases respectively, with 8 bases between them. The CDR3 consists of 10 residues. From germline, CDR1 is DFQATT and CDR2 SNEGSKA (reference sequence). CDR3: CSATRREAFF. CDR3 in DNA: TGCAGTGCTACACGCCGGGAAGCTTTCTTT.

The sample holds a few counts of this clonotype. The chain uses TRBV9 and TRBJ1-2, with 7 positions matching TRBD1. Germline V lookup: CDR1 SGDLS, CDR2 YYNGEE. The CDR3 loop spans 15 amino acids. Unmatched junction bases numbered 7, after V lost 3 bases and J lost 2 bases. The CDR3, as DNA: TGTGCCAGCAGCGCCGCGACAGGGCGGAACTATGGCTACACCTTC. As protein: CASSAATGRNYGYTF.